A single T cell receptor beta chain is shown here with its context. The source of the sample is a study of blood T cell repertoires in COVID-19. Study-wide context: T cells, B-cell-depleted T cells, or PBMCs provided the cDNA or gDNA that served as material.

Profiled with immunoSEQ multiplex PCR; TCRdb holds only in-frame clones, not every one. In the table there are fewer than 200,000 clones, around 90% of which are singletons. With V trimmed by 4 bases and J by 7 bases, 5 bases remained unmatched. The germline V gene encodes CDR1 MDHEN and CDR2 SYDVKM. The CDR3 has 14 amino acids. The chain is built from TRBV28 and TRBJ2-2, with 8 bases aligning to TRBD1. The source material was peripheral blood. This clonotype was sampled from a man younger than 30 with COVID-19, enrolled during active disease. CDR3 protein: CASSSTGEGGELFF. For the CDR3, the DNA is TGTGCCAGCAGTTCGACAGGGGAAGGCGGGGAGCTGTTTTTT.